This T cell receptor (beta chain) is from a study of blood T cell repertoires in COVID-19. Background on the study: Samples of COVID-19 (acute and convalescent) were obtained from the United States, Italy and Spain. Nucleic acid was either cDNA or gDNA, and it came from T cells, B-cell-depleted T cells, or PBMCs.

TCRdb's table, derived via immunoSEQ multiplex PCR, lists solely in-frame clones and lacks some. This table holds about 230,000 clones, 65% to 90% found once. The germline CDR1 and CDR2 sequences are MGHRA and YSYEKL. The CDR3 is 16 residues long. V shed 4 bases and J 3 bases; nucleotides not matched to a gene: 7. The sequenced sample consisted of peripheral blood. The receptor was isolated from a woman in her 50s with acute or convalescent COVID-19. The chain carries TRBV4-1 and TRBJ2-2, with 8 positions matching TRBD2. The CDR3 reads CASSPGLVLYTGELFF. Written as DNA, the CDR3 is TGCGCCAGCAGCCCGGGACTAGTACTTTACACCGGGGAGCTGTTTTTT.